This entry lists 10 T cell receptor beta chains sequenced from one sample in a study of blood T cell repertoires in COVID-19. The assay was immunoSEQ multiplex PCR, and TCRdb's table has in-frame clones only and misses some. This sample yields fewer than 350,000 clones, of which about 86% are seen a single time; around 4% belongs to the top ten. Sequencing used PBMCs or T cells enriched from blood (not recorded which). The receptors originated from a woman aged 40 to 49 with acute COVID-19.

The chain joins TRBV19 to TRBJ2-2; 7 bases match TRBD2. This CDR3 has 16 amino acids. The trim removed 6 bases at V and 0 bases at J, leaving 7 bases unmatched. Per the germline V gene, CDR1 is LNHDA and CDR2 is SQIVND (reference sequence). The CDR3 nucleotides are TGTGCCAGTAGGGAAACGGGGGGATCGAACACCGGGGAGCTGTTTTTT. It specifies CASRETGGSNTGELFF. Together with reference TRBV19 and TRBJ2-2, the CDR3 gives the full variable domain: DGGITQSPKYLFRKEGQNVTLSCEQNLNHDAMYWYRQDPGQGLRLIYYSQIVNDFQKGDIAEGYSVSREKKESFPLTVTSAQKNPTAFYLCASRETGGSNTGELFFGEGSRLTVL.

The V call is TRBV7-3, the J call TRBJ2-3; 7 bases agree with TRBD1. The CDR3 covers 17 residues. Looked up from germline, CDR1 is SGHTA and CDR2 is FQGTGA. With 0 bases clipped from V and 0 bases from J, the junction kept 6 bases outside the gene matches. The CDR3 coding sequence is TGTGCCAGCAGCTTAACAACAGGGGCAATTAGCACAGATACGCAGTATTTT. This translates into CASSLTTGAISTDTQYF.

This sequence joins TRBV6-2 or TRBV6-3 and TRBJ1-5; possible D gene TRBD1, 5 bases. The CDR3 totals 13 residues. Germline assignment: CDR1 MNHEY and CDR2 SVGEGT. The V end lost 5 bases, the J end lost 0 bases, and 5 bases lay between the germline ends. In nucleotides, the CDR3 is TGTGCCAGCAGTCAGGGTAGCAATCAGCCCCAGCATTTT. The encoded protein is CASSQGSNQPQHF.

The V and J genes are TRBV5-4 and TRBJ2-3, with D perhaps TRBD2 (5 bases). Per germline, CDR1 SGHNT and CDR2 YYREEE (reference sequence). CDR3 size: 15 residues. V lost 2 bases to trimming and J lost 0 bases, with 10 bases between them. Here the CDR3 DNA reads TGTGCCAGCAGCTTAACAGCGGATAGCACAGATACGCAGTATTTT. This encodes CASSLTADSTDTQYF.

V and J are TRBV25-1 and TRBJ1-6; possibly TRBD1 for D (5 bases). The V and J ends lost 5 bases and 8 bases respectively, with 13 bases between them. CDR1 is MGHDK, CDR2 SYGVNS, per germline. The CDR3 spans 14 residues. CDR3 coding DNA: TGTGCCAGCAGTTCGTTCGGAGGGGATTCACCCCTCCACTTT. Translation: CASSSFGGDSPLHF.

This clone was seen more than once but under ten times. The chain is built from TRBV6-5 and TRBJ2-1; D is undetermined. V lost 8 bases, J lost 3 bases, and 11 bases lay in between. CDR1 and CDR2 from the germline V gene are MNHEY and SVGAGI. The CDR3 totals 13 residues. CDR3: CASLDNRYNEQFF. For the CDR3, the DNA is TGTGCCAGCTTAGATAACCGCTACAATGAGCAGTTCTTC.

J is TRBJ1-6 and V is TRBV27; 7 nucleotides agree with TRBD1. Trimming at V came to 7 bases and at J to 7 bases, leaving 16 bases not matched to a gene. The length of the CDR3 is 17 residues. Per the germline V gene, CDR1 is MNHEY and CDR2 is SMNVEV (reference sequence). The DNA of the CDR3 is TGTGCCAGCACCCATCGGGGTCGACAGGGACCGAATTCACCCCTCCACTTT. Translation: CASTHRGRQGPNSPLHF.

The sample holds a few counts of this clone. The rearrangement uses TRBV5-6 and TRBJ2-7; TRBD1 matches at 9 bases. Trimming removed 4 bases from V and 0 bases from J; junction bases left unmatched: 8. The CDR3 loop spans 16 amino acids. The germline V gene encodes CDR1 SGHDT and CDR2 YYEEEE. The CDR3: CASSPVGQGGSYEQYF. The CDR3 DNA is TGTGCCAGCAGCCCGGTGGGACAGGGTGGCTCCTACGAGCAGTACTTC. Supplemented by reference TRBV5-6 and TRBJ2-7, the full variable domain reads DAGVTQSPTHLIKTRGQQVTLRCSPKSGHDTVSWYQQALGQGPQFIFQYYEEEERQRGNFPDRFSGHQFPNYSSELNVNALLLGDSALYLCASSPVGQGGSYEQYFGPGTRLTVT.

The chain recombines TRBV5-4 with TRBJ2-5; D is uncertain. The length of the CDR3 is 14 residues. Trimming took off 1 base at V and 3 bases at J, with 10 bases between the two ends. The germline CDR1 and CDR2 sequences are SGHNT and YYREEE (reference sequence). CDR3 sequence (DNA): TGTGCCAGCAGCTTGTTGCCCTCGGAAGAGACCCAGTACTTC. It yields the protein CASSLLPSEETQYF. The full variable domain, completed using reference TRBV5-4 and TRBJ2-5, is ETGVTQSPTHLIKTRGQQVTLRCSSQSGHNTVSWYQQALGQGPQFIFQYYREEENGRGNFPPRFSGLQFPNYSSELNVNALELDDSALYLCASSLLPSEETQYFGPGTRLLVL.

The V gene is TRBV6-2 or TRBV6-3, the J gene TRBJ2-6; 11 bases match TRBD1. V trimming: 4 bases; J trimming: 0 bases; junction bases outside the gene matches: 8. The CDR3 extends over 19 amino acids. In germline, CDR1 is MNHEY, CDR2 SVGEGT. The CDR3 region is CASSSHTGQGGSGANVLTF. The CDR3, as DNA: TGTGCCAGCAGTTCTCACACGGGACAGGGGGGCTCTGGGGCCAACGTCCTGACTTTC.